Described below is a single TCR beta chain sequence and its context. What it recognizes is unknown. This CDR3 region has 12 residues. The V and J ends lost 7 bases and 0 bases respectively, with 6 bases between them. Germline V gene lookup returns CDR1 SNHLY and CDR2 FYNNEI. These data originate in a study of a mutant IDH1 vaccine in newly diagnosed glioma. Study details: Standard pretreatment was either radiotherapy, temozolomide, or, for most, radiochemotherapy with temozolomide.

Clones were sequenced by immunoSEQ multiplex PCR, and TCRdb holds only the in-frame ones, with some missing. The data hold tens of thousands of clones, with 88% observed a single time. Whole-study findings and limits: Pseudoprogression looked unconnected to shifts in top peripheral T cell clonotypes.

Time point described: week 35, safety follow-up. Vaccinated patients received 300 ug of mutant IDH1 20-mer peptide per dose, with topical imiquimod. The V call is TRBV2, the J call TRBJ1-2; D unclear. The sample consisted of PBMCs, taken from a glioma patient whose treatment included an IDH1 peptide vaccine. The sequence was collected from a woman in her 40s with glioma. The CDR3 here is CASTQTNYGYTF. In DNA form, the CDR3 reads TGTGCCAGCACTCAAACTAACTATGGCTACACCTTC.